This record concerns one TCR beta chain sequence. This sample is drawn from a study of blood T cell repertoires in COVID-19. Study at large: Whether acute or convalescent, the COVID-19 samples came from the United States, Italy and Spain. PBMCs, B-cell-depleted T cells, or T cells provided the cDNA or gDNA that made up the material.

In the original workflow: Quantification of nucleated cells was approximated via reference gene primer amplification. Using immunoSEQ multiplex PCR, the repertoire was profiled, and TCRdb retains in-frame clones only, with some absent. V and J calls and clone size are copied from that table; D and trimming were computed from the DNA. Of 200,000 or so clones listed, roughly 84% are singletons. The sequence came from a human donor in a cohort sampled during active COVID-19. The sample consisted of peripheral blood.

CDR3 nucleotide sequence: TGTGCCAGCACAGGAGGCGATCGACAATACGAGCAGTACTTC. It translates to CASTGGDRQYEQYF. This sequence joins TRBV28 and TRBJ2-7; D is possibly TRBD2 (5 bases). The CDR3 extends over 14 amino acids. In germline, CDR1 is MDHEN, CDR2 SYDVKM. Deletions cut 7 bases from V and 4 bases from J, with 17 bases between.